This TCR beta chain emerged from a study of immune cell composition in non-small cell lung cancer. V was cut by 6 bases and J by 2 bases, with 11 bases left in between. There are 13 residues in the CDR3. The V gene's germline CDR1 is KGHSH and CDR2 LQKENI. Normal lung sampling was at least 3 cm from the tumour, as distant as possible. Some clones are missing from TCRdb's copy, which holds only in-frame ones; the method was immunoSEQ multiplex PCR. This sample carries 7,500 to 9,000 clones, 77% of them seen once, and the ten largest clones take roughly 13%. Sample: non-adjacent lung tissue. This chain joins TRBV18 and TRBJ2-7; a weak D match, TRBD1 (7 bases). The receptor was isolated from a human donor with non-small cell lung cancer. CDR3: CASSEGATYEQYF. CDR3 bases: TGTGCCAGCTCGGAGGGGGCAACCTACGAGCAGTACTTC.